These 27 T cell receptor beta chains originate from one sample sequenced in a study of shared clonotypes between healthy human individuals. The protocol was immunoSEQ multiplex PCR, while the TCRdb copy is restricted to in-frame clones and leaves out a portion. This sample carries about 2.3 million clones, 85% to 95% of them seen once, and the ten largest clones take approximately 0.4%. The sequencing sample was made of naive CD4+ T cells from PBMCs. As to subset: CD45RA+ positively selected. The receptors were sampled from a young man in good health. Some clones in this sample may be carry-over from other donors' samples.

The V gene is TRBV11-2, the J gene TRBJ2-1; the match to TRBD2 covers 7 bases. This CDR3 comprises 14 residues. Germline V gene sequence: CDR1 SGHAT, CDR2 FQNNGV. V gave up 5 bases and J gave up 10 bases; unmatched junction bases: 11. Here the CDR3 DNA reads TGTGCCAGCAGCCTACAGCTAGCGGCTAACGAGCAGTTCTTC. Translated, it gives CASSLQLAANEQFF.

The chain is built from TRBV5-1 and TRBJ2-7; 8 bases line up with TRBD2. Germline lookup yields CDR1 SGHRS and CDR2 YFSETQ. The junction had 5 bases not matched to a gene; V was cut back by 0 bases and J by 0 bases. The CDR3 is 16 residues long. CDR3 sequence: CASSLGTSSFSYEQYF. CDR3 in DNA: TGCGCCAGCAGCTTGGGGACTAGCAGCTTCTCCTACGAGCAGTACTTC.

This clone was observed a single time. This chain uses TRBV5-8 with TRBJ1-5, with D hard to call. Trimming took 0 bases from V and 9 from J, leaving 10 bases between them. This CDR3 is 13 amino acids long. The germline gives CDR1 SGHTS, CDR2 YDEGEE. The CDR3 coding sequence is TGTGCCAGCAGCTTGGCGGAGGGTGCGCCCCAGCATTTT. Protein sequence: CASSLAEGAPQHF.

The gene calls are TRBV5-1 and TRBJ1-2; perhaps TRBD1 as D (5 bases). In germline, CDR1 is SGHRS, CDR2 YFSETQ. There are 15 residues in the CDR3. V dropped 4 bases and J dropped 2 bases, with 15 bases sitting between them. The CDR3 reads CASSPRDGNNYGYTF. The CDR3 coding sequence is TGCGCCAGCAGCCCAAGGGACGGGAACAACTATGGCTACACCTTC.

This sequence joins TRBV11-2 and TRBJ2-5; 7 bases are shared with TRBD1. V trimming: 2 bases; J trimming: 4 bases; junction bases outside the gene matches: 7. The CDR3 spans 15 residues. The germline V gene has CDR1 SGHAT and CDR2 FQNNGV. In nucleotides, the CDR3 is TGTGCCAGCAGCTTACGGGGCCAGGGGGTAGAGACCCAGTACTTC. This encodes CASSLRGQGVETQYF.

The rearrangement links TRBV6-5 to TRBJ2-1; D gene unclear. CDR1 is MNHEY, CDR2 SVGAGI, per germline. V was clipped by 7 bases and J by 8 bases, with 15 bases between them. This CDR3 region has 13 residues. DNA of the CDR3: TGTGCCAGCACCTACCCGGGCCTTGATGAGCAGTTCTTC. Amino acids: CASTYPGLDEQFF.

The chain is built from TRBV5-1 and TRBJ1-1; 7 nucleotides match TRBD1. Germline CDR1 and CDR2: SGHRS and YFSETQ. CDR3 length: 14 amino acids. With 4 bases clipped from V and 3 bases from J, the junction kept 6 bases outside the gene matches. In nucleotides, the CDR3 is TGCGCCAGCAGCGCGACAGGGCCGCACACTGAAGCTTTCTTT. Translated: CASSATGPHTEAFF.

In its sample, this clone was seen once. The V and J genes are TRBV4-2 and TRBJ2-2, with TRBD2 identical over 8 bases. The J segment lost 3 bases and the V segment lost 3 bases, leaving 6 bases of the junction unmatched. Germline assignment: CDR1 LGHNA and CDR2 YNFKEQ. The CDR3 extends over 16 amino acids. DNA for the CDR3: TGTGCCAGCAGCCACAGACTAGCGAGGGACACCGGGGAGCTGTTTTTT. It encodes CASSHRLARDTGELFF.

The V gene is TRBV11-3, the J gene TRBJ2-2, with 8 bases matching TRBD2. J lost 5 bases, V lost 0 bases, and 8 bases had no gene match. The CDR3 runs to 17 residues. The germline gives CDR1 SGHNT, CDR2 YENEEA. The CDR3 DNA is TGTGCCAGCAGCTTAGATCCGCGGGAGGTCGAGACCGGGGAGCTGTTTTTT. It specifies CASSLDPREVETGELFF.

This clone was counted once. This CDR3 is also generated by other DNA sequences in the sample. The V gene is TRBV28, the J gene TRBJ2-2; possible D gene TRBD1, 5 bases. The V end was cut by 1 base, the J end by 4 bases, with 10 bases between. This CDR3 contains 15 residues. Germline values: CDR1 MDHEN, CDR2 SYDVKM. CDR3 sequence (DNA): TGTGCCAGCAGTTTATTGGGGCAGGGCACCGGGGAGCTGTTTTTT. Its protein is CASSLLGQGTGELFF.

The V and J genes are TRBV12-5 and TRBJ2-3, with D perhaps TRBD1 (6 bases). The V end lost 7 bases, the J end lost 6 bases, and 17 bases lay between the germline ends. There are 14 residues in the CDR3. Germline CDR1 reads LGHNT; CDR2 reads FRNRAP. The DNA for the CDR3 is TGTGCTAGTGCCCTTCAGGGGTTCCTGGATACGCAGTATTTT. It is translated as CASALQGFLDTQYF.

The chain's CDR3 is CASSPSTGWQYF. DNA of the CDR3: TGTGCCAGCTCACCCAGCACAGGGTGGCAGTACTTC. The chain couples TRBV18 to TRBJ2-7; a weak D match, TRBD1 (6 bases). The V gene lost 3 bases and the J gene lost 9 bases, with 12 bases spanning the gap. CDR3 length equals 12 residues. Germline-derived CDR1 and CDR2 are KGHSH and LQKENI.

V gene TRBV6-1 combines with J gene TRBJ2-2; D is perhaps TRBD1 (6 bases). Germline values: CDR1 MNHNS, CDR2 SASEGT. The CDR3 consists of 16 residues. Trimming stripped 0 bases from V and 2 bases from J, with 10 bases between. In nucleotides, the CDR3 is TGTGCCAGCAGTGAAGCCCAGGGGCGAAACACCGGGGAGCTGTTTTTT. Protein: CASSEAQGRNTGELFF.

The rearrangement links TRBV5-5 to TRBJ1-1; D not certain. The CDR3 totals 16 residues. Trimming left V 0 bases short and J 0 bases short, with 12 bases between. Germline loops: CDR1 SGHKS, CDR2 YYEKEE (reference sequence). The CDR3 DNA is TGTGCCAGCAGCTTGGTGCCCAAGACACTGAACACTGAAGCTTTCTTT. Translating gives CASSLVPKTLNTEAFF.

V and J are TRBV6-1 and TRBJ2-1; 10 bases match TRBD2. This CDR3 is built from 14 residues. CDR1 and CDR2 (germline): MNHNS, SASEGT. V was pared by 6 bases and J by 9 bases, with 8 bases of the junction left unmatched. CDR3 in amino acids: CASRSGRGLGEQFF. The CDR3 DNA follows: TGTGCCAGCAGGAGCGGGAGGGGGTTGGGTGAGCAGTTCTTC.

CDR3 in DNA: TGTGCCAGCAGTTACAAGGTCGCCCAAGAGACCCAGTACTTC. Translated, it gives CASSYKVAQETQYF. V usage is TRBV6-5 and J usage is TRBJ2-5; D unclear. The CDR3 covers 14 residues. V gave up 2 bases and J gave up 1 base, with 8 bases separating them. Germline V gene data show CDR1 as MNHEY and CDR2 as SVGAGI.

V is TRBV6-6 and J is TRBJ1-1, with D hard to call. The germline gives CDR1 MNHNY, CDR2 SVGAGI (reference sequence). The V and J ends lost 5 bases and 8 bases respectively, with 9 bases between them. The CDR3 consists of 11 residues. The CDR3 DNA follows: TGTGCCAGCAGTCCCCTGGCCGAAGCTTTCTTT. Its translation: CASSPLAEAFF.

This sequence joins TRBV6-5 and TRBJ1-2, with D possibly TRBD1 on 6 matching bases. Looked up from germline, CDR1 is MNHEY and CDR2 is SVGAGI. V was pared by 0 bases and J by 4 bases, with 12 bases between. CDR3 length: 15 amino acids. The CDR3 region has the DNA TGTGCCAGCAGTTACTCCCCCGCAGGGGTCTATGGCTACACCTTC. Translation: CASSYSPAGVYGYTF.

The chain uses TRBV5-1 and TRBJ2-1; 8 bases map to TRBD2. CDR3 length equals 14 residues. V gave up 4 bases and J gave up 7 bases; unmatched junction bases: 7. CDR1 and CDR2 (germline): SGHRS, YFSETQ. CDR3 loop: CASSLTSAGNEQFF. CDR3 DNA sequence: TGCGCCAGCAGCCTGACTAGCGCCGGGAATGAGCAGTTCTTC.

The chain links TRBV25-1 to TRBJ2-5, with D possibly matching TRBD1 (5 bases). The CDR3 sequence is 13 residues long. Trimming pared 5 bases from V and 3 bases from J, leaving 10 bases between. CDR1 and CDR2 from the germline V gene are MGHDK and SYGVNS. The CDR3, as DNA: TGTGCCAGCAGTCAAGGGGCAAAAGAGACCCAGTACTTC. Residues: CASSQGAKETQYF.

V gene TRBV19 combines with J gene TRBJ2-7; no reliable D call. With 3 bases removed from V and 4 bases from J, the gap between germline ends came to 10 bases. The CDR3 consists of 13 residues. Per the germline V gene, CDR1 is LNHDA and CDR2 is SQIVND (reference sequence). In nucleotides, the CDR3 is TGTGCCAGTAGTATGGGTCGGGTTTACGAGCAGTACTTC. Translation gives CASSMGRVYEQYF.

The chain has TRBV2 and TRBJ1-4, with a tentative D call TRBD1 (5 bases). V gave up 7 bases and J gave up 7 bases, with 16 bases separating them. This CDR3 spans 14 amino acids. Germline V gene sequence: CDR1 SNHLY, CDR2 FYNNEI. The CDR3 region is CASIPGAGGEKLFF. The CDR3 DNA reads as TGTGCCAGCATCCCCGGGGCCGGGGGTGAAAAACTGTTTTTT.

The rearrangement joins TRBV7-6 to TRBJ2-7; the D gene could be TRBD1 or TRBD2 (6 bases each). The germline CDR1 and CDR2 sequences are SGHVS and FNYEAQ. Trimming removed 4 bases from V and 4 bases from J, with 14 bases in between. There are 14 residues in the CDR3. CDR3 protein: CASSSNRDSYEQYF. CDR3 DNA sequence: TGTGCCAGCAGCTCAAACAGGGACTCATACGAGCAGTACTTC.

The rearrangement uses TRBV7-8 and TRBJ1-3; D perhaps matches TRBD1 (5 bases). Trimming removed 5 bases at V and 0 bases at J, with 11 bases between. CDR1 is SGHVS, CDR2 FQNEAQ, per germline. The CDR3 totals 15 residues. CDR3 nucleotides: TGTGCCAGCAGCCCGGGACGGACCTCTGGAAACACCATATATTTT. Translating it yields CASSPGRTSGNTIYF.

The V and J genes are TRBV6-5 and TRBJ1-2; a weak D match, TRBD1 (5 bases). The V end lost 6 bases, the J end lost 1 base, and 12 bases lay between the germline ends. Germline lookup yields CDR1 MNHEY and CDR2 SVGAGI. The CDR3 runs 14 residues. The CDR3: CASRIRQHNYGYTF. As DNA, the CDR3 is TGTGCCAGCAGAATCAGACAGCATAACTATGGCTACACCTTC.

The J gene is TRBJ1-5, the V gene TRBV5-5; D call uncertain. The germline V gene has CDR1 SGHKS and CDR2 YYEKEE (reference sequence). With 1 base removed from V and 6 bases from J, the gap between germline ends came to 14 bases. The CDR3 has 15 amino acids. DNA for the CDR3: TGTGCCAGCAGCTTGAATTTGAGGGTCGGTCAGCCCCAGCATTTT. Translated: CASSLNLRVGQPQHF.

This chain connects TRBV5-1 to TRBJ2-7, with 10 bases lining up with TRBD1. The CDR3 loop spans 17 amino acids. Trimming cost V 4 bases and J 4 bases; bases outside gene matches: 14. Germline values: CDR1 SGHRS, CDR2 YFSETQ. The CDR3 reads CASSKDRGGPGGYEQYF. The CDR3 DNA follows: TGCGCCAGCAGCAAGGACAGGGGGGGCCCCGGCGGGTACGAGCAGTACTTC.